These 29 T cell receptor beta chains share one sample of origin, sequenced in a study of human thymus T cells. The study used thymus tissue resected during corrective heart surgery. The assay was immunoSEQ multiplex PCR, and TCRdb's table has in-frame clones only and misses some. The data hold roughly 130,000 clones, with about 94% observed a single time. Sequenced: thymus tissue. These receptors came from a boy under three years old with a congenital heart defect but otherwise immunologically healthy.

The chain has TRBV28 and TRBJ2-7; TRBD1 matches at 7 bases. In germline, CDR1 is MDHEN, CDR2 SYDVKM. Losses at the gene ends were 6 bases for V and 2 bases for J; bases not matched to a gene: 7. The CDR3 extends over 14 amino acids. Here the CDR3 DNA reads TGTGCCAGCAGAACGACAGGGTGGCCCTACGAGCAGTACTTC. It codes for CASRTTGWPYEQYF.

V usage is TRBV4-3 and J usage is TRBJ2-7; 10 positions agree with TRBD2. CDR3 length equals 18 residues. CDR1 is LGHNA and CDR2 is YSLEER in the germline V gene. V dropped 0 bases and J dropped 3; count of bases not matched to a gene: 11. Here the CDR3 DNA reads TGCGCCAGCAGCCAAGATCCTGTTGTAGCGGGGGGTATCTACGAGCAGTACTTC. Translation: CASSQDPVVAGGIYEQYF.

The chain has TRBV27 and TRBJ2-7; the match to TRBD2 covers 9 bases. CDR1 and CDR2 (germline): MNHEY, SMNVEV (reference sequence). This CDR3 is 14 amino acids long. With V trimmed by 8 bases and J by 7 bases, 12 bases remained unmatched. This CDR3 reads CASRKGTSSREQYF. The CDR3 DNA sequence: TGTGCCAGCCGCAAGGGGACTAGCTCGCGTGAGCAGTACTTC.

The V call is TRBV7-2, the J call TRBJ2-3; 11 positions match TRBD2. The CDR3 is 18 amino acids. Germline trimming cut 1 base from V and 2 bases from J; bases unmatched to any gene: 8. Germline lookup yields CDR1 SGHTA and CDR2 FQGNSA. The CDR3 sequence is CASSLGFLAGGVTDTQYF. The CDR3 DNA is TGTGCCAGCAGCTTAGGCTTCTTAGCGGGGGGGGTCACAGATACGCAGTATTTT.

The chain couples TRBV5-1 to TRBJ1-6; 7 nucleotides align to TRBD1. This CDR3 has 16 residues. V was pared by 0 bases and J by 7 bases, with 7 bases of the junction left unmatched. Per germline, CDR1 SGHRS and CDR2 YFSETQ. CDR3 loop: CASSLGQGVRNSPLHF. Written as DNA, the CDR3 is TGCGCCAGCAGCTTGGGACAGGGAGTGAGAAATTCACCCCTCCACTTT.

V and J are TRBV28 and TRBJ1-3, with no clear D. Germline-derived CDR1 and CDR2 are MDHEN and SYDVKM. Trimming removed 3 bases from V and 0 bases from J, with 24 bases in between. The CDR3 length is 20 residues. The CDR3 region has the DNA TGTGCCAGCAGTTTTGGCAGCCCGCATGATACCCGGAGCTCTGGAAACACCATATATTTT. As protein: CASSFGSPHDTRSSGNTIYF.

The V call is TRBV6-6, the J call TRBJ2-7, with a possible D match to TRBD1 (6 bases). V lost 0 bases and J 1 base, leaving 13 bases between the germline ends. The CDR3 is 16 amino acids. Germline-derived CDR1 and CDR2 are MNHNY and SVGAGI (reference sequence). The CDR3 DNA reads as TGTGCCAGCAGTTACTCCCACAGGGACACATCCTACGAGCAGTACTTC. It is translated as CASSYSHRDTSYEQYF.

The chain employs TRBV19 and TRBJ1-5, with D hard to call. The CDR3 runs 13 residues. Germline V gene data show CDR1 as LNHDA and CDR2 as SQIVND (reference sequence). V dropped 3 bases and J dropped 9 bases, with 12 bases sitting between them. CDR3 sequence (DNA): TGTGCCAGTAGTATCCTAGCACGGGGGCCCCAGCATTTT. Residues: CASSILARGPQHF.

The chain employs TRBV7-2 and TRBJ2-3; TRBD2 matches at 12 bases. The J segment lost 5 bases and the V segment lost 4 bases, leaving 7 bases of the junction unmatched. The germline gives CDR1 SGHTA, CDR2 FQGNSA. This CDR3 comprises 16 residues. CDR3: CASSSSGGADEDTQYF. The CDR3 DNA reads as TGTGCCAGCAGCTCTAGCGGGGGGGCCGATGAAGATACGCAGTATTTT.

The chain has TRBV6-1 and TRBJ2-3; weak D call: TRBD1 (5 bases). Germline-derived CDR1 and CDR2 are MNHNS and SASEGT. The CDR3 length is 12 residues. Trimming stripped 8 bases from V and 4 bases from J, with 10 bases between. CDR3 bases: TGTGCCAGCGAAGGGGATGCAGATACGCAGTATTTT. This gives the protein CASEGDADTQYF.

This clone showed up just once. The chain joins TRBV7-2 to TRBJ1-3, with a weak D call TRBD1 (5 bases). The CDR3 consists of 16 residues. CDR1 SGHTA and CDR2 FQGNSA come from the germline V gene. V dropped 3 bases and J dropped 1 base, with 13 bases sitting between them. For the CDR3, the DNA is TGTGCCAGCAGCTTTGTTTTTGGGGGATCTGGAAACACCATATATTTT. Translated: CASSFVFGGSGNTIYF.

V and J are TRBV2 and TRBJ2-6, with unresolved D. There are 16 residues in the CDR3. The germline CDR1 and CDR2 sequences are SNHLY and FYNNEI. Trimming left V 0 bases short and J 5 bases short, with 11 bases between. CDR3 amino acids: CASSEALRVRANVLTF. As DNA, the CDR3 is TGTGCCAGCAGTGAAGCGCTTAGGGTCCGGGCCAACGTCCTGACTTTC. Supplemented by reference TRBV2 and TRBJ2-6, the full variable domain reads EPEVTQTPSHQVTQMGQEVILRCVPISNHLYFYWYRQILGQKVEFLVSFYNNEISEKSEIFDDQFSVERPDGSNFTLKIRSTKLEDSAMYFCASSEALRVRANVLTFGAGSRLTVL.

The chain couples TRBV7-2 to TRBJ2-2; TRBD2 aligns across 11 bases. V lost 1 base to trimming and J lost 0 bases; unmatched junction nucleotides: 4. Germline CDR1 is SGHTA and CDR2 is FQGNSA. The CDR3 contains 18 residues. CDR3 amino acids: CASSLEGSGGANTGELFF. The DNA for the CDR3 is TGTGCCAGCAGCTTAGAAGGTAGCGGGGGGGCGAACACCGGGGAGCTGTTTTTT.

The chain uses TRBV27 and TRBJ1-2; 10 bases align to TRBD1. With 7 bases clipped from V and 7 bases from J, the junction kept 18 bases outside the gene matches. Germline loops: CDR1 MNHEY, CDR2 SMNVEV (reference sequence). The CDR3 covers 17 residues. The CDR3 bases are TGTGCCAGCAAACTCCGTCGTCCGGGACAGGGGATAGGTGGCTACACCTTC. Protein sequence: CASKLRRPGQGIGGYTF.

CDR3 DNA sequence: TGTGCCAGCAGATATGGACTAGCGGGGGGGACGGACACCGGGGAGCTGTTTTTT. Protein sequence: CASRYGLAGGTDTGELFF. The chain is built from TRBV28 and TRBJ2-2, with 15 bases aligning to TRBD2. Germline CDR1 MDHEN, CDR2 SYDVKM. V lost 6 bases to trimming and J lost 3 bases; unmatched junction nucleotides: 8. This CDR3 has 18 amino acids.

CDR3 DNA sequence: TGTGCCAGCAGCCAATCGTTGGGCTACGAGCAGTACTTC. This translates into CASSQSLGYEQYF. The chain recombines TRBV14 with TRBJ2-7; no definite D call. The germline V gene encodes CDR1 SGHDN and CDR2 FVKESK. The CDR3 is 13 amino acids. V dropped 2 bases and J dropped 3 bases, with 8 bases sitting between them.

The chain joins TRBV1 to TRBJ1-3; whether TRBD1, the table's D call, matches the DNA was not checked. TRBV1 is marked as a pseudogene. This CDR3 region has 22 residues. This CDR3 is CTSSQDARRDRPGSCSGNTIYF. In DNA, the CDR3 is TGCACCAGCAGCCAAGATGCCAGACGGGACAGGCCAGGATCTTGCTCTGGAAACACCATATATTTT.

The chain is built from TRBV5-6 and TRBJ2-1; unclear D gene. V lost 5 bases to trimming and J lost 0 bases, with 12 bases between them. The CDR3 spans 15 residues. CDR1 and CDR2 (germline): SGHDT, YYEEEE. CDR3 DNA: TGTGCCAGCAGGTATAGATTTCGCTCCTACAATGAGCAGTTCTTC. It is translated as CASRYRFRSYNEQFF.

The gene calls are TRBV6-5 and TRBJ2-3, with 7 bases that match TRBD2. The germline gives CDR1 MNHEY, CDR2 SVGAGI. J lost 1 base, V lost 4 bases, and 5 bases had no gene match. This CDR3 is built from 15 residues. CDR3 loop: CASSFGGVRTDTQYF. The DNA of the CDR3 is TGTGCCAGCAGTTTTGGGGGGGTTCGCACAGATACGCAGTATTTT.

Worth noting for this clone: Other DNA sequences in this sample translate to the same CDR3. J is TRBJ1-2 and V is TRBV20-1; D uncertain. Germline CDR1 is DFQATT and CDR2 is SNEGSKA (reference sequence). This CDR3 has 11 amino acids. V was clipped by 1 base and J by 5 bases, with 5 bases between them. CDR3 residues: CSARVGYGYTF. The CDR3 DNA reads TGCAGTGCTAGAGTTGGGTATGGCTACACCTTC.

The V gene is TRBV4-1, the J gene TRBJ2-3; 8 nucleotides match TRBD2. Germline V lookup: CDR1 MGHRA, CDR2 YSYEKL. The trim removed 1 base at V and 0 bases at J, leaving 6 bases unmatched. The CDR3 contains 17 residues. The CDR3 bases are TGCGCCAGCAGCCAAGGTTTGCAGCGGGGGAGCACAGATACGCAGTATTTT. It encodes CASSQGLQRGSTDTQYF.

The gene calls are TRBV18 and TRBJ2-3, with 9 bases that match TRBD2. V shed 6 bases and J 3 bases; nucleotides not matched to a gene: 13. Per the germline V gene, CDR1 is KGHSH and CDR2 is LQKENI. CDR3 length: 17 amino acids. CDR3: CASSLRSSGGRTDTQYF. CDR3 DNA: TGTGCCAGCTCCCTGAGGAGTAGCGGGGGAAGGACAGATACGCAGTATTTT.

The chain joins TRBV15 to TRBJ1-4; no clear D gene. V was shortened by 0 bases and J by 1 base, with 6 bases between the two germline ends. The CDR3 is made up of 15 amino acids. CDR1 and CDR2 from the germline V gene are LNHNV and YYDKDF (reference sequence). The CDR3 loop is CATSRDSETNEKLFF. For the CDR3, the DNA is TGTGCCACCAGCAGAGACAGCGAAACTAATGAAAAACTGTTTTTT.

V gene TRBV30 combines with J gene TRBJ2-1, with 9 nucleotides matching TRBD2. CDR1 is GTSNPN, CDR2 SVGIG, per germline (reference sequence). This CDR3 contains 14 residues. The J segment lost 6 bases and the V segment lost 2 bases, leaving 5 bases of the junction unmatched. The chain's CDR3 is CAWSTWRGGNEQFF. The CDR3 DNA is TGTGCCTGGAGTACCTGGCGGGGGGGCAATGAGCAGTTCTTC.

The chain is built from TRBV28 and TRBJ2-3, with D possibly TRBD2 on 7 matching bases. The V gene lost 5 bases and the J gene lost 1 base, with 19 bases spanning the gap. CDR3 length: 17 residues. CDR1 is MDHEN and CDR2 is SYDVKM in the germline V gene. The CDR3 reads CASSPRPGGQGTDTQYF. The CDR3 DNA follows: TGTGCCAGCAGTCCCCGGCCCGGGGGGCAAGGCACAGATACGCAGTATTTT.

The chain couples TRBV4-3 to TRBJ2-7; D is tentatively TRBD1 or TRBD2 (6 bases each). The CDR3 totals 17 residues. Germline lookup yields CDR1 LGHNA and CDR2 YSLEER. Trimming took off 0 bases at V and 3 bases at J, with 18 bases between the two ends. In nucleotides, the CDR3 is TGCGCCAGCAGCCAAGAAAAAGGGGGGCTGAGTCTCTACGAGCAGTACTTC. It translates to CASSQEKGGLSLYEQYF.

This chain connects TRBV9 to TRBJ2-1, with D possibly TRBD1 on 6 matching bases. The ends were cut back, 4 bases at V and 0 bases at J, with 32 bases in the middle. Germline CDR1 SGDLS, CDR2 YYNGEE. This CDR3 region has 22 residues. The CDR3 DNA reads TGTGCCAGCAGCCCCTCCTCCCGATCCTTTCTGACAGGCCACAGCTCCTACAATGAGCAGTTCTTC. Protein sequence: CASSPSSRSFLTGHSSYNEQFF.

The chain employs TRBV19 and TRBJ1-1; TRBD1 matches 12 bases. Germline V gene sequence: CDR1 LNHDA, CDR2 SQIVND (reference sequence). The CDR3 totals 15 residues. The CDR3 sequence is CAVSGTGGLNTEAFF. As DNA, the CDR3 is TGTGCGGTGAGCGGGACAGGGGGCCTCAACACTGAAGCTTTCTTT.

The chain links TRBV14 to TRBJ1-5; D unresolved. V lost 0 bases and J 1 base, leaving 7 bases between the germline ends. CDR3 length equals 15 residues. Germline CDR1 is SGHDN and CDR2 is FVKESK. The CDR3 here is CASSQDSLSNQPQHF. Here the CDR3 DNA reads TGTGCCAGCAGCCAAGATAGCCTCAGCAATCAGCCCCAGCATTTT.